This T cell receptor (beta chain) was obtained from a study of T-cell reconstitution after alpha-beta-depleted transplantation in children. Using unique molecular identifiers, the investigators prepared the TCRbeta library. TCRdb re-called the PCR reads with MiXCR, one entry per CDR3 protein. The repertoire holds about 580,000 distinct CDR3 sequences, approximately 22% seen once, with approximately 14% in the top ten. Whole-study findings and limits: It was newly produced T cells that mostly accounted for T-cell counts and diversity one year after transplant.

Germline V CDR1 and CDR2: MNHEY, SVGAGI. The CDR3 runs to 16 residues. V lost 6 bases to trimming and J lost 0 bases, with 15 bases between them. In its sample, this clonotype was seen many times. Antigen: not known. The sequence came from a boy younger than two who had a stem cell transplant for acute myeloid leukemia, so the T cells may come from the graft donor. This sequence joins TRBV6-5 and TRBJ2-1; D ambiguous. The specimen comprised PBMCs, mostly from graft donor cells, sampled 360 days after TCRalphabeta/CD19-depleted stem cell transplant. CDR3 loop: CASRPWAGSSYNEQFF. The CDR3 coding sequence is TGTGCCAGCAGACCCTGGGCAGGTAGCTCCTACAATGAGCAGTTCTTC.